This T cell receptor (beta chain) was profiled in a study of blood T cell repertoires in COVID-19. On the study more broadly: From T cells, B-cell-depleted T cells, or PBMCs came the material, which was cDNA or gDNA.

The CDR3 totals 14 residues. Losses at the gene ends were 6 bases for V and 8 bases for J; bases not matched to a gene: 7. CDR1 and CDR2 from the germline V gene are KGHDR and SFDVKD. Participants came from roughly 23 US areas, aged roughly 18 to 95 years. In the 2 weeks before study entry, exposed participants met a COVID-19 case, which was PCR-confirmed or clinician-diagnosed. Sequenced by immunoSEQ multiplex PCR; TCRdb stores in-frame clones only, minus some. The repertoire holds 210,000 or so clones, with around four fifths as singletons. The TCR sequence derives from a woman in her forties or fifties who had been exposed to COVID-19. The sample comprised PBMCs or T cells enriched from blood (not recorded which). This sequence joins TRBV24-1 and TRBJ2-1, with 9 bases that match TRBD2. The CDR3 loop reads CATSLSGGTHEQFF. The CDR3 DNA reads TGTGCCACCAGTCTTAGCGGGGGTACCCATGAGCAGTTCTTC.